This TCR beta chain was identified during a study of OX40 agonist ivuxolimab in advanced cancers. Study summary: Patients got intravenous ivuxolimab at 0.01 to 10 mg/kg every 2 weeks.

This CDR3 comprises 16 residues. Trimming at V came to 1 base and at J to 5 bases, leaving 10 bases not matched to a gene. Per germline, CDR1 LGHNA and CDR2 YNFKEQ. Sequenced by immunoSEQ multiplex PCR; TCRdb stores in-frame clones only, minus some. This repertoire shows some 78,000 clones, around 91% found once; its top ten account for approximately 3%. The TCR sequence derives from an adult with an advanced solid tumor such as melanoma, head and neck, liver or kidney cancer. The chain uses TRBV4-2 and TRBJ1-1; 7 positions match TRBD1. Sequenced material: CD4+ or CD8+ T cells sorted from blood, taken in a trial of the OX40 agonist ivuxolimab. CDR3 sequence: CASSQGRTGAKTEAFF. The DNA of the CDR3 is TGTGCCAGCAGCCAAGGTAGGACAGGAGCCAAGACTGAAGCTTTCTTT.